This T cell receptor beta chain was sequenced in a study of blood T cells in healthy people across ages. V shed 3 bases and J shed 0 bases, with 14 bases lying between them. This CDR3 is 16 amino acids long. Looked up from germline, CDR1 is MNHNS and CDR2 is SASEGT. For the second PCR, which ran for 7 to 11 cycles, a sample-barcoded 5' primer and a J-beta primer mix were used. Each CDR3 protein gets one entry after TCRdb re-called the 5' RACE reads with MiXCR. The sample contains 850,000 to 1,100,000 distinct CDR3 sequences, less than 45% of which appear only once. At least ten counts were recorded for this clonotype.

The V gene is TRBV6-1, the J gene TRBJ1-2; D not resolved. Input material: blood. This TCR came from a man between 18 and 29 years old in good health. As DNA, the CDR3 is TGTGCCAGCAGTGAGAGACGGAGCACCACTAACTATGGCTACACCTTC. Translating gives CASSERRSTTNYGYTF.